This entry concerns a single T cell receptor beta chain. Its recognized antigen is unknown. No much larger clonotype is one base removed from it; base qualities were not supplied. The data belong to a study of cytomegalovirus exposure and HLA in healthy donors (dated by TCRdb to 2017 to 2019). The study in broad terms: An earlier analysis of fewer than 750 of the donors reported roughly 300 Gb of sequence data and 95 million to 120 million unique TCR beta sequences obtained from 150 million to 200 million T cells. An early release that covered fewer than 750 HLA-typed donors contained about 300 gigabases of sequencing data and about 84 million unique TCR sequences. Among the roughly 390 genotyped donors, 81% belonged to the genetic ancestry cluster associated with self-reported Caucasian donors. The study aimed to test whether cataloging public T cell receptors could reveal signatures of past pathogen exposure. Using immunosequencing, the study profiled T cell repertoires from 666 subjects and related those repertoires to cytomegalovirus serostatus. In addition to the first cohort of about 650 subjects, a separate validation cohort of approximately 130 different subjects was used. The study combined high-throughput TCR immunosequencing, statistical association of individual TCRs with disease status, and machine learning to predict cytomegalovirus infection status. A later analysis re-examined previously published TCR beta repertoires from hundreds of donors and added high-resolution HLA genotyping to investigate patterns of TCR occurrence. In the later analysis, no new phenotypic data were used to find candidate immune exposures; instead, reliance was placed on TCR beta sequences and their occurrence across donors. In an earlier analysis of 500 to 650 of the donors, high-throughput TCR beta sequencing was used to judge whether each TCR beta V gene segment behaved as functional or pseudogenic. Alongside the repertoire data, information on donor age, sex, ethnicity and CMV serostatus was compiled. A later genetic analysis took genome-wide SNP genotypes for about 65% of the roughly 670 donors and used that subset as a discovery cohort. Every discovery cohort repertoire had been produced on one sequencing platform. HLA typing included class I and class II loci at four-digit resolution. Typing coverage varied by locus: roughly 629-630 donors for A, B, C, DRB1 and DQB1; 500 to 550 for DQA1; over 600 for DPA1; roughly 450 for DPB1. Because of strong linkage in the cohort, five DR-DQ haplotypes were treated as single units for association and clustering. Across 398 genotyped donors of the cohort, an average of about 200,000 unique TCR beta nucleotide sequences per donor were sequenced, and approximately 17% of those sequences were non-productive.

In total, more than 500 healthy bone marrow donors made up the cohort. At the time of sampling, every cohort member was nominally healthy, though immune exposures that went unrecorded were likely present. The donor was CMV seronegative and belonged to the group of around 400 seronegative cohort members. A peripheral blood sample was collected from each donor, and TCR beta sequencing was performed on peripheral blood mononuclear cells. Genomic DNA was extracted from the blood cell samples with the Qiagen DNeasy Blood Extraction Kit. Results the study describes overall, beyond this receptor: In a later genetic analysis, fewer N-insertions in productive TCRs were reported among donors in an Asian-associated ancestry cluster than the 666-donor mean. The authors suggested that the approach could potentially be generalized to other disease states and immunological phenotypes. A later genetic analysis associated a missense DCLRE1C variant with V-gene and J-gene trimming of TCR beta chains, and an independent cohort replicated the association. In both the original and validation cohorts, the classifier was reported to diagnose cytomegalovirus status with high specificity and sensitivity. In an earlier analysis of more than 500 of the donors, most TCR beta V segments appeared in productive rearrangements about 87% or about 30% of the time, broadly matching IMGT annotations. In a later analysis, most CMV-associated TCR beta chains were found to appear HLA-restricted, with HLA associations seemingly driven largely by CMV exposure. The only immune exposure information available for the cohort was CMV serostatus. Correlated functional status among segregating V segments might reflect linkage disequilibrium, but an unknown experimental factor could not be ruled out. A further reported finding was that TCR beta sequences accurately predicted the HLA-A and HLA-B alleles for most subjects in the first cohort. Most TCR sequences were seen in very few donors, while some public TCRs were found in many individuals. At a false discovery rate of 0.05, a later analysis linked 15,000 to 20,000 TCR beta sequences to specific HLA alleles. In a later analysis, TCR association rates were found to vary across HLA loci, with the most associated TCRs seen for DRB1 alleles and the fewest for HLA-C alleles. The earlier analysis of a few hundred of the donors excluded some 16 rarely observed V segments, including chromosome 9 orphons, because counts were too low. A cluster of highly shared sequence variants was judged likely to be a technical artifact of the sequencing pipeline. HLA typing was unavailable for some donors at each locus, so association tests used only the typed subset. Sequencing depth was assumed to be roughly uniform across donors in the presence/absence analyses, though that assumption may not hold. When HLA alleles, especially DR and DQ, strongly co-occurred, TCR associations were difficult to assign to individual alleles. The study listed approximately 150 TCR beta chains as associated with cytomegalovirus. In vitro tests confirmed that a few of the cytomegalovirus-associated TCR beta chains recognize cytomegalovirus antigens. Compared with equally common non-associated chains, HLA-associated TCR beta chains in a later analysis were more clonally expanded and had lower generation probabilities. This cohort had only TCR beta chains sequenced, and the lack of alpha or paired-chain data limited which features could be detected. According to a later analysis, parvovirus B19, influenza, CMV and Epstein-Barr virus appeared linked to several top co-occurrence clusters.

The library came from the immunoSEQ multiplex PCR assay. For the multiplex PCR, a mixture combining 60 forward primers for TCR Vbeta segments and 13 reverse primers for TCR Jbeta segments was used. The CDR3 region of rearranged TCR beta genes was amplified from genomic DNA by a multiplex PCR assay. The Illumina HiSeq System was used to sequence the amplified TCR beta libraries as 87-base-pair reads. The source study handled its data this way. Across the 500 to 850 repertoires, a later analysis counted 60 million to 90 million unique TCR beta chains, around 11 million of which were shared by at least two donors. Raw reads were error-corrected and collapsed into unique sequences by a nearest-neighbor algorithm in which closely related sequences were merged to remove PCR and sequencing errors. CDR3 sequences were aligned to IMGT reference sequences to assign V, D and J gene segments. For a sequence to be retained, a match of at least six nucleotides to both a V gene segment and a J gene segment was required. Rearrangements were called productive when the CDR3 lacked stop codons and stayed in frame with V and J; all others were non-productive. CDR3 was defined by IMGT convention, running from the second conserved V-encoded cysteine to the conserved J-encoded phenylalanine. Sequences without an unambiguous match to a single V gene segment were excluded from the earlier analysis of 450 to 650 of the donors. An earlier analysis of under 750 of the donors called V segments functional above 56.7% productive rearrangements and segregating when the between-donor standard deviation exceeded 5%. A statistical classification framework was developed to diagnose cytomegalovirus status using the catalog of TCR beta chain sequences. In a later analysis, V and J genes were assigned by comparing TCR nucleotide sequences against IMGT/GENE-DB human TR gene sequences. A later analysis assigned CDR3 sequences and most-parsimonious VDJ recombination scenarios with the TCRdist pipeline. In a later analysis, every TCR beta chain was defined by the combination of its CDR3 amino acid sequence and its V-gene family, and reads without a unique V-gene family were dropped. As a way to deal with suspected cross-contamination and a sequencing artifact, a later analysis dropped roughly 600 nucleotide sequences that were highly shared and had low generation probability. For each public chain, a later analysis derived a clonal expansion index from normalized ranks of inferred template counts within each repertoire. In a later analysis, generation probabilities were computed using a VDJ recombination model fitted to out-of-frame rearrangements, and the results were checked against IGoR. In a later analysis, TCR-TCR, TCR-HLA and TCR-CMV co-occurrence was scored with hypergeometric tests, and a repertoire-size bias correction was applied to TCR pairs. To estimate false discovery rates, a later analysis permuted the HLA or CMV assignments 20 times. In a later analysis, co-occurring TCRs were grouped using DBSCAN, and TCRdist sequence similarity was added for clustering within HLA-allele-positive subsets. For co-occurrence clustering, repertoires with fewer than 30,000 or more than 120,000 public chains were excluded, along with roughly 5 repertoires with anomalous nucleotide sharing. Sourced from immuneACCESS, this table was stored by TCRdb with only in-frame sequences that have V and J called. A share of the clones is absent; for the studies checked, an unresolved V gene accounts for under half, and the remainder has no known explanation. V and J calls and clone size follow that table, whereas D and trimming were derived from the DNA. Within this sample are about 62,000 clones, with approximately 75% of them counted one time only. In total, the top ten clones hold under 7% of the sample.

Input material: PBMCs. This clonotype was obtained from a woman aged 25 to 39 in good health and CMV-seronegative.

In nucleotide form, the sequence is TGTGCCAGCAGCTTGGCGGACACCGGGGAGCTGTTTTTT. Its protein is CASSLADTGELFF. The sequence joins TRBV7-3 to TRBJ2-2; there is no confident call for the D gene. In the germline V gene, CDR1 corresponds to SGHTA and CDR2 to FQGTGA. V drops 3 bases and J drops 3 bases, leaving 5 bases in between. The CDR3 numbers 13 residues from cysteine through phenylalanine. The read is trimmed to its CDR3 DNA, 39 bases read in frame from base 1.